These T cell receptor beta chains were read from a single sample in a study of Graves' ophthalmopathy and Graves' hyperthyroidism. TCRdb reanalysed the multiplex PCR reads using MiXCR and keeps one entry per CDR3 protein. The sample lists 600,000 to 650,000 distinct CDR3 sequences, 20% to 25% occurring once. The sample comprised peripheral blood. Receptors originate from a woman between 18 and 29 years old with stable Graves' hyperthyroidism. Some clones in this sample may be carry-over from other donors' samples. Both conserved end residues are part of each CDR3. A D gene is named only where the DNA matches it firmly. Expanded clones get a size class; other rows say once, few or many, or leave the size out.

J | V | size | D | CDR3 | DNA
TRBJ1-2 | TRBV4-3 | many | TRBD1 | CASSHGTGYGYTF | TGCGCCAGCAGCCACGGGACAGGGTATGGCTACACCTTC
TRBJ1-1 | TRBV6-5 | . | . | CASSYSRVANTEAFF | TGTGCCAGCAGTTACTCTAGGGTGGCGAACACTGAAGCTTTCTTT
TRBJ1-2 | TRBV7-9 | many | . | CASSSEDPNYGYTF | TGTGCCAGCAGTTCCGAGGACCCAAACTATGGCTACACCTTC
TRBJ1-1 | TRBV6-1 | . | . | CASSEWGVLGSEAFF | TGTGCCAGCAGTGAATGGGGGGTTCTGGGGTCTGAAGCTTTCTTT
TRBJ1-5 | TRBV28 | many | . | CASSSLRGRGQPQHF | TGTGCCAGCAGTTCACTAAGAGGGCGTGGTCAGCCCCAGCATTTT
TRBJ2-5 | TRBV12-3/TRBV12-4 | many | . | CASSPGGSQETQYF | TGTGCCAGCAGCCCTGGGGGTTCCCAAGAGACCCAGTACTTC
TRBJ1-2 | TRBV12-3/TRBV12-4 | many | . | CASSRDTYGYTF | TGTGCCAGCAGCCGCGACACCTATGGCTACACCTTC
TRBJ2-5 | TRBV7-8 | . | . | CASRKFAAETQYF | TGTGCCAGCAGAAAATTCGCGGCGGAGACCCAGTACTTC
TRBJ1-2 | TRBV5-1 | many | TRBD1 | CASSPGTGVYYGYTF | TGCGCCAGCAGCCCCGGGACAGGGGTGTACTATGGCTACACCTTC
TRBJ1-5 | TRBV6-1 | many | TRBD1 | CASRNGQDAQPQHF | TGTGCCAGCAGGAACGGACAGGACGCTCAGCCCCAGCATTTT
TRBJ1-2 | TRBV3-1 | few | . | CASSQVGATGYTF | TGTGCCAGCAGCCAAGTTGGGGCTACTGGCTACACCTTC
TRBJ1-5 | TRBV11-1 | many | . | CASTLGGVSPQHF | TGTGCCAGCACCCTAGGAGGGGTGAGTCCCCAGCATTTT
TRBJ1-5 | TRBV19 | many | . | CASSKFSASTGSNQPQHF | TGTGCCAGTAGTAAATTTTCCGCGTCAACGGGTAGCAATCAGCCCCAGCATTTT
TRBJ1-3 | TRBV6-5 | many | . | CASSYSGSSGNTIYF | TGTGCCAGCAGTTACTCTGGAAGCTCTGGAAACACCATATATTTT
TRBJ2-7 | TRBV28 | many | TRBD1 | CASSLRRTGEDEQYF | TGTGCCAGCAGTTTGAGAAGGACAGGGGAGGACGAGCAGTACTTC
TRBJ1-2 | TRBV11-2 | few | . | CASSLNWGTTTRPGYTF | TGTGCCAGCAGCTTAAACTGGGGCACAACGACACGCCCTGGCTACACCTTC
TRBJ2-2 | TRBV6-5 | . | . | CASSYSRGDRTGELFF | TGTGCCAGCAGTTACTCGAGGGGGGATAGGACCGGGGAGCTGTTTTTT
TRBJ1-6 | TRBV12-3/TRBV12-4 | . | . | CASSLSGGRSPLHF | TGTGCCAGCAGTTTATCCGGAGGACGGTCACCCCTCCACTTT
TRBJ1-2 | TRBV12-3/TRBV12-4 | many | TRBD1 | CASSLGQGKGYTF | TGTGCCAGCAGTTTGGGACAGGGGAAGGGCTACACCTTC
TRBJ1-6 | TRBV18 | many | . | CASSPSSDYNSPLHF | TGTGCCAGCTCACCAAGCAGCGACTATAATTCACCCCTCCACTTT
TRBJ2-5 | TRBV12-3/TRBV12-4 | . | . | CASSNRDSETQYF | TGTGCCAGCAGTAACAGGGATTCAGAGACCCAGTACTTC
TRBJ2-7 | TRBV19 | many | TRBD1 | CASSPLGGQVRYEQYF | TGTGCCAGTAGTCCCCTAGGGGGACAGGTCCGCTACGAGCAGTACTTC
TRBJ2-7 | TRBV20-1 | . | . | CSATPGRSTYEQYF | TGCAGTGCTACACCCGGACGTTCCACCTACGAGCAGTACTTC
TRBJ2-6 | TRBV12-3/TRBV12-4 | many | . | CASSLARTSGANVLTF | TGTGCCAGCAGTTTAGCGCGGACCTCTGGGGCCAACGTCCTGACTTTC
TRBJ1-5 | TRBV18 | . | . | CASSQYSNGPINQPQHF | TGTGCCAGCTCACAATATTCAAATGGGCCGATCAATCAGCCCCAGCATTTT
TRBJ2-2 | TRBV7-3 | many | TRBD2 | CASSFLGLSNTGELFF | TGTGCCAGCAGCTTTTTGGGACTATCGAACACCGGGGAGCTGTTTTTT
TRBJ1-1 | TRBV28 | many | . | CASTVDGNTEAFF | TGTGCCAGCACCGTAGACGGAAACACTGAAGCTTTCTTT
TRBJ1-1 | TRBV12-3/TRBV12-4 | . | . | CASRKNLGEVNTEAFF | TGTGCCAGCAGGAAGAATCTTGGGGAGGTGAACACTGAAGCTTTCTTT
TRBJ1-1 | TRBV11-1 | few | . | CASSVLQGEGMNTEAFF | TGTGCCAGCAGCGTTCTACAGGGAGAGGGAATGAACACTGAAGCTTTCTTT
TRBJ2-7 | TRBV2 | many | TRBD1 | CASMVTGTGDYEQYF | TGTGCCAGCATGGTGACCGGGACAGGAGACTACGAGCAGTACTTC
TRBJ1-2 | TRBV15 | few | TRBD1 | CATSRDIAGTGVGYTF | TGTGCCACCAGCAGAGATATCGCCGGGACAGGGGTCGGCTACACCTTC
TRBJ2-7 | TRBV28 | . | TRBD2 | CASSLGLAGGPRKEQYF | TGTGCCAGCAGTCTGGGACTAGCGGGGGGGCCTCGGAAAGAGCAGTACTTC
TRBJ1-1 | TRBV28 | . | TRBD1 | CASRPTGALNTEAFF | TGTGCCAGCAGACCGACAGGGGCCCTGAACACTGAAGCTTTCTTT
TRBJ1-1 | TRBV5-1 | many | TRBD1 | CASSTGQVNAEAFF | TGCGCCAGCAGCACGGGACAGGTTAACGCTGAAGCTTTCTTT
TRBJ2-7 | TRBV20-1 | . | TRBD1 | CSAPGGTGPSYEQYF | TGCAGTGCTCCTGGCGGGACAGGTCCGTCCTACGAGCAGTACTTC
TRBJ2-7 | TRBV7-2 | many | . | CASSLSRNEQYF | TGTGCCAGCAGCTTGTCCCGTAACGAGCAGTACTTC